The 4 T cell receptor beta chains reported below all come from one sample, sequenced in a study of blood T cell repertoires in COVID-19. Only in-frame clones appear in the TCRdb table, and some are missing; sequencing was by immunoSEQ multiplex PCR. Of approximately 71,000 clones listed, 82% were seen once; the top ten hold roughly 13%. The sequenced material came from peripheral blood. All receptors come from a woman over 75 with acute or convalescent COVID-19.

The V and J genes are TRBV27 and TRBJ2-3; D gene uncertain. Deletions cut 4 bases from V and 0 bases from J, with 11 bases between. CDR1 MNHEY and CDR2 SMNVEV come from the germline V gene (reference sequence). The CDR3 contains 15 residues. The CDR3 nucleotides are TGTGCCAGCAGTTATCGAGGAGAAAGCACAGATACGCAGTATTTT. Translation gives CASSYRGESTDTQYF.

The genes are TRBV24-1 and TRBJ2-2; 7 nucleotides line up with TRBD2. The V gene end was trimmed by 10 bases and the J gene end by 4 bases; junction bases not matched to a gene: 8. This CDR3 has 14 residues. Germline V gives CDR1 KGHDR, CDR2 SFDVKD. CDR3 DNA sequence: TGTGCCACGTCGACTAGCTGGCTCACCGGGGAGCTGTTTTTT. It encodes CATSTSWLTGELFF.

In DNA, the CDR3 is TGTGGTACTCGGACAGGGTGGAACTATGGCTACACCTTC. It encodes CGTRTGWNYGYTF. V gene TRBV28 combines with J gene TRBJ1-2; 8 bases match TRBD1. Germline values: CDR1 MDHEN, CDR2 SYDVKM. This CDR3 contains 13 residues.

The chain combines TRBV9 with TRBJ2-1; 11 bases agree with TRBD2. With 6 bases clipped from V and 7 bases from J, the junction kept 6 bases outside the gene matches. Germline-derived CDR1 and CDR2 are SGDLS and YYNGEE. The CDR3 runs 14 residues. The CDR3 region is CASTPSGGINEQFF. The CDR3 coding sequence is TGTGCCAGCACCCCTAGCGGGGGGATAAATGAGCAGTTCTTC. Based on the CDR3 plus reference TRBV9 and TRBJ2-1, the full variable domain is DSGVTQTPKHLITATGQRVTLRCSPRSGDLSVYWYQQSLDQGLQFLIQYYNGEERAKGNILERFSAQQFPDLHSELNLSSLELGDSALYFCASTPSGGINEQFFGPGTRLTVL.